This T cell receptor (beta chain) was recovered during a study of blood T cell repertoires in COVID-19. In the study overall: Both acute and convalescent COVID-19 samples were obtained from the United States, Italy and Spain. The analysed material was cDNA or gDNA that came from T cells, B-cell-depleted T cells, or PBMCs.

CDR1 SNHLY and CDR2 FYNNEI come from the germline V gene. The CDR3 extends over 15 amino acids. Trimming at V came to 6 bases and at J to 0 bases, leaving 5 bases not matched to a gene. In the authors' workflow: Cell counts per sample came from amplifying reference gene primers. Profiling relied on immunoSEQ multiplex PCR, and the TCRdb table lists in-frame clones only, not all of them. V, J and clone size derive from that table, while D and trimming were established from the DNA sequence. The sample lists roughly 220,000 clones; 82% were seen once. This TCR was recovered from a woman older than 75 with COVID-19, enrolled during active disease. Sequenced material: peripheral blood. The V gene is TRBV2, the J gene TRBJ1-3; 7 nucleotides align to TRBD1. The CDR3 nucleotides are TGTGCCAGCAGCGAGGGACAGAGCTCTGGAAACACCATATATTTT. It translates to CASSEGQSSGNTIYF.